The T cell receptor (beta chain) under discussion was sequenced for a study of blood T cell repertoires in COVID-19. Study overall: From the United States, Italy and Spain came samples of acute and convalescent COVID-19.

Libraries were prepared by immunoSEQ multiplex PCR; TCRdb keeps only in-frame clonotypes and omits some of them. Of some 150,000 clones in the sample, about 85% are singletons; the top ten hold more than 2%. The CDR3 is 13 amino acids. V was pared by 3 bases and J by 3 bases, with 1 base of the junction left unmatched. CDR1 is KGHSH and CDR2 is LQKENI in the germline V gene. The sequencing input was peripheral blood. This sequence was found in a woman in her seventies with acute or convalescent COVID-19. The chain carries TRBV18 and TRBJ1-1; 7 bases align to TRBD1. CDR3 region: CASSPQGDTEAFF. The DNA of the CDR3 is TGTGCCAGCTCACCTCAGGGGGACACTGAAGCTTTCTTT.